This T cell receptor (beta chain) was observed in a study of T cells in Graves' hyperthyroidism and ophthalmopathy. Amplification of TCR beta CDR3 regions used RNA as the template. Carried out on the TCR CDR3, a first-round RT-PCR used the HTBI primer set. TCRdb redid the calling of the multiplex PCR reads with MiXCR, one entry per CDR3 protein. Here the sample spans some 800,000 distinct CDR3 sequences, over 35% being singletons. Trimming took off 5 bases at V and 8 bases at J, with 13 bases between the two ends. This CDR3 region has 13 residues. Uncontrolled infection, other autoimmune disease, pregnancy or lactation barred patients from enrollment. Isolation of PBMCs was performed on about 10 ml fresh peripheral blood. The table lists this clonotype with a few counts. Antigen: not known. The study's findings and limits: Most thyroid clonotypes expanded above 0.001 appeared in blood too. Ophthalmopathy prediction by the model preceded onset by a median about 6.8 months.

The V call is TRBV12-3 or TRBV12-4, the J call TRBJ1-5, with D perhaps matching TRBD1 (5 bases). The receptor was isolated from a man between 18 and 29 years old with Graves' hyperthyroidism. Material: blood. The CDR3 DNA sequence: TGTGCCAGCAGTCACTCCGGGACGGAGCCCCAGCATTTT. Translating gives CASSHSGTEPQHF.